Presented here are 6 T cell receptor beta chains from one specimen sequenced in a study of T cells in Graves' hyperthyroidism and ophthalmopathy. The CDR3 regions of TCR beta were amplified from RNA transcripts. The study used the HTBI primer set for a first-round RT-PCR of the TCR CDR3. TCRdb redid the calling of the multiplex PCR reads with MiXCR, one entry per CDR3 protein. This sample has a few hundred thousand distinct CDR3 sequences, with around 16% found just once. Specimen: blood. The receptors derive from a woman aged 25 to 39 with Graves' hyperthyroidism.

This clonotype has a handful of counts. This sequence joins TRBV15 and TRBJ1-6; D may be TRBD1 (6 bases). Germline V gene data show CDR1 as LNHNV and CDR2 as YYDKDF (reference sequence). Trimming left V 3 bases short and J 8 bases short, with 14 bases between. The CDR3 sequence is 15 residues long. The CDR3 is CATSRATGKDSPLHF. The CDR3 DNA is TGTGCCACCAGCAGGGCTACAGGGAAAGATTCACCCCTCCACTTT.

This clonotype was picked up many times. J is TRBJ2-7 and V is TRBV29-1; D perhaps matches TRBD2 (7 bases). The ends were cut back, 4 bases at V and 3 bases at J, with 25 bases in the middle. This CDR3 is built from 17 residues. Germline V gene sequence: CDR1 SQVTM, CDR2 ANQGSEA. Here the CDR3 reads CSVVGSRERWTDYEQYF. DNA for the CDR3: TGCAGCGTTGTAGGTTCGCGGGAGCGCTGGACAGACTACGAGCAGTACTTC.

This clonotype was counted many times. This chain joins TRBV20-1 and TRBJ2-1; the match to TRBD2 covers 9 bases. The CDR3 is 14 residues long. Germline V gene lookup returns CDR1 DFQATT and CDR2 SNEGSKA (reference sequence). The ends lost 6 bases at V and 6 bases at J; junction bases unmatched: 9. CDR3 DNA: TGCAGTGCAAGGACTAGCGCAGAGGTCAATGAGCAGTTCTTC. This gives the protein CSARTSAEVNEQFF.

This clonotype was picked up many times. This rearrangement joins TRBV28 to TRBJ2-1; 10 bases agree with TRBD2. With 3 bases clipped from V and 7 bases from J, the junction kept 15 bases outside the gene matches. The CDR3 is 18 amino acids. Germline lookup yields CDR1 MDHEN and CDR2 SYDVKM. The CDR3 DNA reads TGTGCCAGCAGTTTTATCCTAGCGGGAGCAGTAAGGAGAAATGAGCAGTTCTTC. This encodes CASSFILAGAVRRNEQFF.

This clonotype appeared many times. V and J are TRBV28 and TRBJ1-5; 7 bases are a match to TRBD1. V shed 4 bases, J shed 1 base, and the junction held 16 bases outside the gene matches. CDR3 length: 19 amino acids. Germline-derived CDR1 and CDR2 are MDHEN and SYDVKM. CDR3 sequence: CASSSPGTAYYLSNQPQHF. The CDR3 DNA sequence: TGTGCCAGCAGTTCACCCGGGACAGCGTACTATCTGAGCAATCAGCCCCAGCATTTT.

The V gene is TRBV5-8, the J gene TRBJ1-2, with a tentative D call TRBD1 (6 bases). This CDR3 is 14 amino acids long. The V gene's germline CDR1 is SGHTS and CDR2 YDEGEE. Deletions cut 0 bases from V and 4 bases from J, with 10 bases between. CDR3 amino acids: CASSLGQGTYGYTF. For the CDR3, the DNA is TGTGCCAGCAGCTTGGGCCAGGGGACCTATGGCTACACCTTC. Combining the CDR3 with reference TRBV5-8 and TRBJ1-2 gives the whole variable domain EAGVTQSPTHLIKTRGQQATLRCSPISGHTSVYWYQQALGLGLQFLLWYDEGEERNRGNFPPRFSGRQFPNYSSELNVNALELEDSALYLCASSLGQGTYGYTFGSGTRLTVV.